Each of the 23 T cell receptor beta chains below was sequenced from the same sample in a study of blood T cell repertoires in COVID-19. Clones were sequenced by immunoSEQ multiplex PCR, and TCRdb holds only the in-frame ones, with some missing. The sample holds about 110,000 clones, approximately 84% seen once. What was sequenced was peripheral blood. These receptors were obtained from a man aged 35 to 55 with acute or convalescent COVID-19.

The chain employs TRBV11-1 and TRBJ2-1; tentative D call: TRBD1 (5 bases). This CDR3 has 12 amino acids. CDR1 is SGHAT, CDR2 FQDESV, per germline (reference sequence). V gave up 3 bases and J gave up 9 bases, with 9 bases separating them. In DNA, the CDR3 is TGTGCCAGCAGCTTGGTAGGGGTTGAGCAGTTCTTC. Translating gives CASSLVGVEQFF.

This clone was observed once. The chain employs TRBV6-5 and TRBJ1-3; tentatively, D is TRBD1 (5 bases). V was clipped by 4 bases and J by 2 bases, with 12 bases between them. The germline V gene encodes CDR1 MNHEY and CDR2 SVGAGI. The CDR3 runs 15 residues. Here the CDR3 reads CASSSTGWAGNTIYF. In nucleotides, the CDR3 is TGTGCCAGCAGTTCCACAGGATGGGCTGGAAACACCATATATTTT.

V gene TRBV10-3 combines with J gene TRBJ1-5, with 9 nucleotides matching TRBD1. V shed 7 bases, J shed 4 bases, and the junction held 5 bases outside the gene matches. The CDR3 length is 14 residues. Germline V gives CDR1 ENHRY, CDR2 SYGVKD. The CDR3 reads CAIKGTGNNQPQHF. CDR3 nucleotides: TGTGCCATCAAAGGGACAGGGAATAATCAGCCCCAGCATTTT.

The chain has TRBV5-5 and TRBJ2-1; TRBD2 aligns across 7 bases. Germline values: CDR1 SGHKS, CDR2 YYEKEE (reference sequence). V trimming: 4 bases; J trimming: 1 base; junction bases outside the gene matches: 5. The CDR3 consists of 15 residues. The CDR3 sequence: CASSPSGGSYNEQFF. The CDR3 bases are TGTGCCAGCAGCCCGTCGGGGGGATCCTACAATGAGCAGTTCTTC.

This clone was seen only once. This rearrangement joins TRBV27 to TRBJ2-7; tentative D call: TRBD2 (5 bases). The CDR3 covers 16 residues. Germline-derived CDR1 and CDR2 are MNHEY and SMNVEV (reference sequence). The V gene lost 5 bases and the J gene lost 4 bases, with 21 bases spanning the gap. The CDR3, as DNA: TGTGCCAGCAGTCCACAGAACGGGGTGAAAGAATACGAGCAGTACTTC. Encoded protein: CASSPQNGVKEYEQYF.

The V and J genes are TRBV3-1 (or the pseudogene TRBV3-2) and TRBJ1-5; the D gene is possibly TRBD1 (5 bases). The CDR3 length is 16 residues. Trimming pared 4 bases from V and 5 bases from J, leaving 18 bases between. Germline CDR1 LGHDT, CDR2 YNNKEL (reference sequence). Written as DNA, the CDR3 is TGTGCCAGCAGCCTATCCGGGGGGGGACCCCATCAGCCCCAGCATTTT. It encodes CASSLSGGGPHQPQHF.

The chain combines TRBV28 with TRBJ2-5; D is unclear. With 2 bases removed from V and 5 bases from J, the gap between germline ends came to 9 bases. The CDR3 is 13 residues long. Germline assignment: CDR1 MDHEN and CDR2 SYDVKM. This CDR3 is CASSLNVGETQYF. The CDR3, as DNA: TGTGCCAGCAGTTTAAACGTCGGGGAGACCCAGTACTTC.

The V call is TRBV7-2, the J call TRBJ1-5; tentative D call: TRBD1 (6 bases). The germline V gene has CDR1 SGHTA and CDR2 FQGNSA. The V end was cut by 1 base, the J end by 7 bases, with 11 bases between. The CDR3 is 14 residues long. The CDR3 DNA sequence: TGTGCCAGCAGCTTAGTCCCACAGGGCCAGCCCCAGCATTTT. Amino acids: CASSLVPQGQPQHF.

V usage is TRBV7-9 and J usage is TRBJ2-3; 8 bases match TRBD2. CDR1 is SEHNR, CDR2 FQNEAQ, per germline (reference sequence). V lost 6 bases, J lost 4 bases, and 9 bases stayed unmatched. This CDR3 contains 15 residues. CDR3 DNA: TGTGCCAGCAGTTCGCCGGGGGGGCCGGCAGATACGCAGTATTTT. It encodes CASSSPGGPADTQYF. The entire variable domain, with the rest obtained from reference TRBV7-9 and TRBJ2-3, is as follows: DTGVSQNPRHKITKRGQNVTFRCDPISEHNRLYWYRQTLGQGPEFLTYFQNEAQLEKSRLLSDRFSAERPKGSFSTLEIQRTEQGDSAMYLCASSSPGGPADTQYFGPGTRLTVL.

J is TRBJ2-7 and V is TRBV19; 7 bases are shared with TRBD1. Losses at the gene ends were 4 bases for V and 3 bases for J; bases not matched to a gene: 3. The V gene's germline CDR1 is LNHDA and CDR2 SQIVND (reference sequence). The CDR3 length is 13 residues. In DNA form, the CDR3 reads TGTGCCAGTAGTACGGACAGGTTCTACGAGCAGTACTTC. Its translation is CASSTDRFYEQYF.

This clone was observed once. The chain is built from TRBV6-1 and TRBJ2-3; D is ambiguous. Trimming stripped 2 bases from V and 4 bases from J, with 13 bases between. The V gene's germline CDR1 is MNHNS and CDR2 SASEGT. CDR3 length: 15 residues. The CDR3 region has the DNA TGTGCCAGCAGTGAATTTATACAGAGTTCAGATACGCAGTATTTT. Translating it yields CASSEFIQSSDTQYF.

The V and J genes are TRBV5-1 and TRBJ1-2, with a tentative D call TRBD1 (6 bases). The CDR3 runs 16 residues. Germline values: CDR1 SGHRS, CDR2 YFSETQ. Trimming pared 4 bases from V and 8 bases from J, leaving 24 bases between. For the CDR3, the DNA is TGCGCCAGCAGCCACCGGACCTTTTCCTCCCAGGGGGGCTACACCTTC. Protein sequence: CASSHRTFSSQGGYTF.

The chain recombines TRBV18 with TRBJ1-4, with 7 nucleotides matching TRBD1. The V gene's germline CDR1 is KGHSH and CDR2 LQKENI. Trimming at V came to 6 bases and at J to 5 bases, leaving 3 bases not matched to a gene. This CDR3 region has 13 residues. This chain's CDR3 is CASSRDRNEKLFF. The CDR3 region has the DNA TGTGCCAGCTCTCGGGACAGAAATGAAAAACTGTTTTTT.

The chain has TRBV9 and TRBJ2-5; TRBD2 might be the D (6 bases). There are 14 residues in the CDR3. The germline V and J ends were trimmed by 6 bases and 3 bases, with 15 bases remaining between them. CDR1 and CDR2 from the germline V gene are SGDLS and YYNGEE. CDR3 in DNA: TGTGCCAGCACACCGGGAGCCTTAAAAGAGACCCAGTACTTC. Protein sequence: CASTPGALKETQYF.

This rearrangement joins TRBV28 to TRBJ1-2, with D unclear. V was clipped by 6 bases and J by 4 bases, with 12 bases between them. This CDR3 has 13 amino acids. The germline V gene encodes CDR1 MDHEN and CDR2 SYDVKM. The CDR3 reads CASSTGGSYGYTF. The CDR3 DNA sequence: TGTGCCAGCAGCACCGGAGGGAGCTATGGCTACACCTTC.

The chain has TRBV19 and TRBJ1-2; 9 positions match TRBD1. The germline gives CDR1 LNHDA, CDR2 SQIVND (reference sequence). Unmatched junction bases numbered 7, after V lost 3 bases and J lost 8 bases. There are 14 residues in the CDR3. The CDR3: CASSILGTGRGYTF. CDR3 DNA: TGTGCCAGTAGTATCCTCGGGACAGGGAGAGGCTACACCTTC.

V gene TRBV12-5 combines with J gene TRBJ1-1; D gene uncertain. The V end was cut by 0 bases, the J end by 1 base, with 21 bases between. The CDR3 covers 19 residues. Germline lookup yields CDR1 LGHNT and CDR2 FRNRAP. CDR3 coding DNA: TGTGCTAGTGGTTTGGTACGTCGGATTCTGGAGAACTCGAACACTGAAGCTTTCTTT. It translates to CASGLVRRILENSNTEAFF. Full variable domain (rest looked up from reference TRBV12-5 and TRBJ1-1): DARVTQTPRHKVTEMGQEVTMRCQPILGHNTVFWYRQTMMQGLELLAYFRNRAPLDDSGMPKDRFSAEMPDATLATLKIQPSEPRDSAVYFCASGLVRRILENSNTEAFFGQGTRLTVV.

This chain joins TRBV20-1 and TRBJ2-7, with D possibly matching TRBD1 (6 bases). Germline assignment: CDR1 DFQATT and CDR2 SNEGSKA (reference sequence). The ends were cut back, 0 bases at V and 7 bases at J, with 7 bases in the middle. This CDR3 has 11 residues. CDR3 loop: CSARDRGEQYF. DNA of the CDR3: TGCAGTGCTAGAGATAGGGGGGAGCAGTACTTC.

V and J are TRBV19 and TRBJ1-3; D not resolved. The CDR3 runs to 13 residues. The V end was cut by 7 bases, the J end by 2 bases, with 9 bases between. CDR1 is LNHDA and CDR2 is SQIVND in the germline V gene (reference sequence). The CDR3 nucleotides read TGTGCCAGTAAAGGGAGCCCTGGAAACACCATATATTTT. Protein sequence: CASKGSPGNTIYF.

CDR3 nucleotide sequence: TGTGCCAGCATCCCATCGGACAGGGGAATCTCTGGGGCCAACGTCCTGACTTTC. It encodes CASIPSDRGISGANVLTF. The rearrangement uses TRBV6-2 or TRBV6-3 and TRBJ2-6, with 9 bases lining up with TRBD1. The CDR3 spans 18 residues. Trimming cost V 7 bases and J 0 bases; bases outside gene matches: 10. The V gene's germline CDR1 is MNHEY and CDR2 SVGEGT.

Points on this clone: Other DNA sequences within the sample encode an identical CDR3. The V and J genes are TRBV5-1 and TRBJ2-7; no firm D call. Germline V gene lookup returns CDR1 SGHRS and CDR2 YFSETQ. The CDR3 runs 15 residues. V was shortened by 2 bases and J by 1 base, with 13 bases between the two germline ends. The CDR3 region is CASSLSSGPSYEQYF. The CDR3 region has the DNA TGCGCCAGCAGCTTAAGTTCTGGGCCTTCCTACGAGCAGTACTTC.

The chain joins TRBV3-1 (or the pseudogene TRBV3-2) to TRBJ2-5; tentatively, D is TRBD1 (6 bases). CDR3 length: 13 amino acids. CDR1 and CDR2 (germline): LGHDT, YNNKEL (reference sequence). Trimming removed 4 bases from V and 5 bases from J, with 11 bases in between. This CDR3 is CASSPNRAETQYF. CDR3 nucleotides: TGTGCCAGCAGCCCTAACAGGGCGGAGACCCAGTACTTC.

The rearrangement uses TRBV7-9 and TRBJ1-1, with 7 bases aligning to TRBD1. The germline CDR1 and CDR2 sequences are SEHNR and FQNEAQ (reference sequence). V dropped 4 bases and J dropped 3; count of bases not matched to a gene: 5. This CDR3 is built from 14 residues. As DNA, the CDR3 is TGTGCCAGCAGCTCGACAGGGTCGGACACTGAAGCTTTCTTT. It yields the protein CASSSTGSDTEAFF. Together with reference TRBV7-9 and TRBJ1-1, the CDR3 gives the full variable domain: DTGVSQNPRHKITKRGQNVTFRCDPISEHNRLYWYRQTLGQGPEFLTYFQNEAQLEKSRLLSDRFSAERPKGSFSTLEIQRTEQGDSAMYLCASSSTGSDTEAFFGQGTRLTVV.